This TCR beta chain appears in the sequencing data of a study of T cell responses to AZD1222 COVID-19 vaccine. Study outcomes and limitations: Dominant CD4 TCR responses targeted spike regions 160-218 and 743-854.

Germline values: CDR1 LNHNV, CDR2 YYDKDF (reference sequence). The CDR3 spans 15 residues. Unmatched junction bases numbered 4, after V lost 1 base and J lost 3 bases. With respect to this clone: Its antigen is as yet unknown.

The assay was immunoSEQ multiplex PCR, and TCRdb's table has in-frame clones only and misses some. This sample yields about 150,000 clones, of which 80% to 90% are seen a single time; roughly a tenth belongs to the top ten. The chain joins TRBV15 to TRBJ2-7; 9 nucleotides align to TRBD1. The sequences come from peripheral blood, collected 28 days after the second AZD1222 dose. The TCR originated in an adult who received the AZD1222 COVID-19 vaccine. The CDR3 nucleotides read TGTGCCACCAGCAGAGTTACAGGGGGCGGCTACGAGCAGTACTTC. Translated, it gives CATSRVTGGGYEQYF.